One T cell receptor (beta chain) is described in this entry. The data were obtained in a study of low-dose radiotherapy and immunotherapy resistance in tumors. Looking at the study overall: On a schedule of every two weeks, intravenous cyclophosphamide at a dose of 200 mg/m2 was delivered one day before each radiation and immunotherapy administration.

As to time point: after trial treatment. As to treatment: LDRT plus nivolumab, ipilimumab, low-dose cyclophosphamide and aspirin (RACIN trial). Inclusion covered patients whose advanced solid tumors lacked tumor-infiltrating lymphocytes. Both TCRalpha and TCRbeta chains were reverse transcribed with V-gene-specific primers. Over around 19 PCR cycles, TCRs were amplified from a constant-region primer and V-primer adapter. Via MiXCR, TCRdb re-called the reads, giving one row per CDR3 protein. The sample contains just over 90,000 distinct CDR3 sequences, about 20% of which appear only once. The specimen was PBMCs, collected after low-dose radiotherapy plus immunotherapy. This receptor was obtained from a female donor with ovarian cancer.

The CDR3 DNA reads as TGTGCCTGGAGATACGCGGGGATCTATGGCTACACCTTC. Its protein product is CAWRYAGIYGYTF. The rearrangement joins TRBV30 to TRBJ1-2; D unresolved. V was cut by 3 bases and J by 4 bases, with 12 bases left in between. Germline V CDR1 and CDR2: GTSNPN, SVGIG (reference sequence). The CDR3 extends over 13 amino acids. The full variable domain, its missing parts supplied by reference TRBV30 and TRBJ1-2, is SQTIHQWPATLVQPVGSPLSLECTVEGTSNPNLYWYRQAAGRGLQLLFYSVGIGQISSEVPQNLSASRPQDRQFILSSKKLLLSDSGFYLCAWRYAGIYGYTFGSGTRLTVV.